This T cell receptor beta chain was sequenced during a study of tumor-infiltrating lymphocytes in glioblastoma multiforme. TCRB libraries came from RNA via three nested multiplex PCR rounds. MiXCR, run by TCRdb on the multiplex PCR reads, gives a single entry per CDR3 protein. The sample carries under 35,000 distinct CDR3 sequences, roughly 64% recorded once. Germline CDR1 SGHAT, CDR2 FQDESV (reference sequence). This CDR3 spans 15 amino acids. The sequence was obtained from a male donor with glioblastoma. The chain recombines TRBV11-1 with TRBJ2-7, with no clear D. The specimen sequenced was brain tumor tissue. The CDR3 protein is CTCSNRAPSGHEQYF. CDR3 DNA: TGTACCTGCAGCAACCGGGCCCCAAGTGGGCACGAGCAGTACTTC.